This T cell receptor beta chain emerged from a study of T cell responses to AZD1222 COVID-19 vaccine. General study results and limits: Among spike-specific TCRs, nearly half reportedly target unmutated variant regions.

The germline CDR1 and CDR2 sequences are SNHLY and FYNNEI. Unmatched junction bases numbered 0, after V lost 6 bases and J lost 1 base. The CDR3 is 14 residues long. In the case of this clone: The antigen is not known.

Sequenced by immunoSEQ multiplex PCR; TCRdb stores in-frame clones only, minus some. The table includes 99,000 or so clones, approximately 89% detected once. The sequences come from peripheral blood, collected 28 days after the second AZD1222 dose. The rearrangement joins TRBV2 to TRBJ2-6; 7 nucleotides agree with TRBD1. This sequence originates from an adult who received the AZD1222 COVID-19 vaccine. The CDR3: CASRQGSGANVLTF. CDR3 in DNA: TGTGCCAGCAGACAGGGGTCTGGGGCCAACGTCCTGACTTTC.